A selection of T cell receptor beta chains follows, all from one sample in a study of vaccination and CD4 T cells after COVID-19. Their cognate antigens are unknown. Each CDR3 protein gets one entry after TCRdb re-called the PCR reads with MiXCR. Among 20,000 to 25,000 distinct CDR3 sequences listed, roughly 40% were seen once. This specimen was CD4+ T cells from blood, cultured in vitro, taken before SARS-CoV-2 vaccination. Source of these receptors: a human donor who received a COVID-19 vaccine. The CDR3 runs from the conserved cysteine through the conserved F or W. The D gene is left open where the match is weak. Not all rows give a size; the values are once, few, many and, for expanded clones, a class.

J | D | V | size | DNA | CDR3
TRBJ1-4 | TRBD1 | TRBV6-1 | NA | TGTGCCATCAGGGACAGGCCGCCTTCTAATGAAAAACTGTTTTTT | CAIRDRPPSNEKLFF
TRBJ1-5 | NA | TRBV19 | few | TGTGCCAGTAATCAGGAGGGGTCTTATAGCAATCAGCCCCAGCATTTT | CASNQEGSYSNQPQHF
TRBJ1-5 | NA | TRBV24-1 | few | TGTGCCACCAGTGATCCCGGGGACGGTCAGCCCCAGCATTTT | CATSDPGDGQPQHF
TRBJ2-1 | NA | TRBV5-6 | NA | TGTGCCAGCAGCTTGGTGGGGGGCGCGCAGTTCTTC | CASSLVGGAQFF
TRBJ1-2 | NA | TRBV25-1 | NA | TGTGCCAGCAGTGATCCGAGGGTTAGGAACTATGGCTACACCTTC | CASSDPRVRNYGYTF
TRBJ1-1 | NA | TRBV3-1 | NA | TGTGCCAGCAGCCAAGCTTTCTGGGGGAGAACGAGTAGTACTGAAGCTTTCTTT | CASSQAFWGRTSSTEAFF
TRBJ1-5 | TRBD1 | TRBV4-1 | NA | TGCGCCAGCAGCCAGACAGTAGGGGGCCGAAATCAGCCCCAGCATTTT | CASSQTVGGRNQPQHF
TRBJ1-2 | NA | TRBV16 | NA | TGTGCCAGCAGCCAATCTACCTGGGGGGGCGACGGCTACACCTTC | CASSQSTWGGDGYTF
TRBJ2-7 | TRBD1 | TRBV20-1 | few | TGCAGTGCTGCCCGGGACAGGGTTTACGAGCAGTACTTC | CSAARDRVYEQYF
TRBJ2-4 | NA | TRBV30 | few | TGTGCCTGGAGCTTAGGTCGTGCAGTGCTAGCCAAAAACATTCAGTACTTC | CAWSLGRAVLAKNIQYF
TRBJ1-5 | NA | TRBV19 | NA | TGTGCCAGTAGTATCGAGGTCTCACCGGGTCAGCCCCAGCATTTT | CASSIEVSPGQPQHF
TRBJ1-2 | TRBD1 | TRBV19 | few | TGTGCCAGTAGTCCAGGGGGAGGAAACTATGGCTACACCTTC | CASSPGGGNYGYTF
TRBJ2-1 | TRBD2 | TRBV9 | NA | TGTGCCAGCAGCGTTTTTGGCGGGGGGCCTTACAATGAGCAGTTCTTC | CASSVFGGGPYNEQFF
TRBJ1-2 | NA | TRBV29-1 | NA | TGCAGCGTCCTTCAGTTCAACTATGGCTACACCTTC | CSVLQFNYGYTF
TRBJ1-2 | TRBD1 | TRBV7-2 | NA | TGTGCCAGCAGCCCGGACAGGGGTACTGTTGGCTACACCTTC | CASSPDRGTVGYTF
TRBJ1-6 | NA | TRBV11-3 | NA | TGTGCCAGCAGCCCCGACGGGGGGTCACCCCTCCACTTT | CASSPDGGSPLHF
TRBJ1-5 | NA | TRBV20-1 | NA | TGCAGTGCTAGCTTAGCGCAGGGTGGTAGCAATCAGCCCCAGCATTTT | CSASLAQGGSNQPQHF
TRBJ2-5 | NA | TRBV5-1 | NA | TGCGCCAGCAGCTTGGCGGTTCAAGAGACCCAGTACTTC | CASSLAVQETQYF
TRBJ1-5 | NA | TRBV21-1 | few | TGTGCCAGCAGCAAAGCTTCGCCGGGGATGAGAGGCAATCAGCCCCAGCATTTT | CASSKASPGMRGNQPQHF
TRBJ1-1 | NA | TRBV5-1 | NA | TGCGCCAGCAGGGAGGGGACGAACACTGAAGCTTTCTTT | CASREGTNTEAFF
TRBJ2-5 | NA | TRBV5-1 | NA | TGCGCCAGCAGCTTTTCAGGGGAAGAGACCCAGTACTTC | CASSFSGEETQYF
TRBJ2-3 | NA | TRBV5-1 | few | TGCGCCAGCAGCTTGGGGCGCGCTAAAGTCGTGCATACGCAGTATTTT | CASSLGRAKVVHTQYF
TRBJ2-1 | NA | TRBV29-1 | NA | TGCAGCGTTGATAATACGGGGGAGCAGTTCTTC | CSVDNTGEQFF
TRBJ2-2 | NA | TRBV12-3/TRBV12-4 | NA | TGTGCCAGCAGTTTCGCGGGAAACACCGGGGAGCTGTTTTTT | CASSFAGNTGELFF
TRBJ1-2 | NA | TRBV3-1 | NA | TGTGCCAGCAGCCAAGAGGAAAACAGCCGCTATGGTGGCTACACCTTC | CASSQEENSRYGGYTF
TRBJ1-3 | NA | TRBV19 | NA | TGTGCCAGTAGTCAGGGTCTATCTGGAAACACCATATATTTT | CASSQGLSGNTIYF
TRBJ1-6 | TRBD1 | TRBV7-9 | few | TGTGCCAGCAGCCGGGGACAGGATAATTCACCCCTCCACTTT | CASSRGQDNSPLHF
TRBJ2-3 | TRBD2 | TRBV20-1 | NA | TGCAGTGCTCCGGGACTAGCCTCAGATACGCAGTATTTT | CSAPGLASDTQYF
TRBJ1-6 | NA | TRBV5-1 | NA | TGCGCCAGCAGCTTGCAAGGTGGCGATAATTCACCCCTCCACTTT | CASSLQGGDNSPLHF
TRBJ1-4 | NA | TRBV27 | few | TGTGCCAGCAGTTACCCCTCTGAGGGTATTGAAAAACTGTTTTTT | CASSYPSEGIEKLFF
TRBJ1-1 | NA | TRBV12-3/TRBV12-4 | once | TGTGCCAGCAGTTTAGTTGGGCTGGGGAACACTGAAGCTTTCTTT | CASSLVGLGNTEAFF
TRBJ2-5 | NA | TRBV23-1 | NA | TGCGCCAGCAGTCAATCGAACGCCCTGGGAGCCCAGTACTTC | CASSQSNALGAQYF
TRBJ1-2 | TRBD1 | TRBV6-1 | few | TGTGCCAGCAGTCAGATGCAGGGGGCGCGTTCGGGTGGCTACACCTTC | CASSQMQGARSGGYTF
TRBJ2-1 | NA | TRBV20-1 | few | TGCAGTGCTACAGGAGTCGGTTTTTGGGACAATGAGCAGTTCTTC | CSATGVGFWDNEQFF
TRBJ2-1 | NA | TRBV6-1 | NA | TGTGCCAGCAGGGTGGGTAGGGGCGGGGTAATCGATGAGCAGTTCTTC | CASRVGRGGVIDEQFF
TRBJ2-2 | TRBD1 | TRBV6-5 | NA | TGTGCCAGCAGTTATCGACAGGGCAGAACCACCGGGGAGCTGTTTTTT | CASSYRQGRTTGELFF
TRBJ1-2 | NA | TRBV5-1 | NA | TGCGCCAGCAGCTTGGGACAGGCTGGCTACACCTTC | CASSLGQAGYTF
TRBJ2-3 | TRBD2 | TRBV2 | NA | TGTGCCAGCAGTCGCCGGGGGGAAACAGATACGCAGTATTTT | CASSRRGETDTQYF
TRBJ1-2 | NA | TRBV20-1 | few | TGCAGTATGAGGCAGGCCGGAAACTATGGCTACACCTTC | CSMRQAGNYGYTF